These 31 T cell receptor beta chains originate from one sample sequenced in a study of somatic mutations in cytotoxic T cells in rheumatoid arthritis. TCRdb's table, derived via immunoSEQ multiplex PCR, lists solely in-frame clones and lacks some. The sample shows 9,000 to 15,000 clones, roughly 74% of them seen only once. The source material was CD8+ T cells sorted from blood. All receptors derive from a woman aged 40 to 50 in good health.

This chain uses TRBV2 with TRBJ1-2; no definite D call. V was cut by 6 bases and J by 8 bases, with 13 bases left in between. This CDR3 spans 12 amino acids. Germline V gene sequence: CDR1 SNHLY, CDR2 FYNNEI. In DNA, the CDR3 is TGTGCCAGCAGCCCACCTACAAGGGGCTACACCTTC. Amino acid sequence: CASSPPTRGYTF. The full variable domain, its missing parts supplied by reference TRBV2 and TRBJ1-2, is EPEVTQTPSHQVTQMGQEVILRCVPISNHLYFYWYRQILGQKVEFLVSFYNNEISEKSEIFDDQFSVERPDGSNFTLKIRSTKLEDSAMYFCASSPPTRGYTFGSGTRLTVV.

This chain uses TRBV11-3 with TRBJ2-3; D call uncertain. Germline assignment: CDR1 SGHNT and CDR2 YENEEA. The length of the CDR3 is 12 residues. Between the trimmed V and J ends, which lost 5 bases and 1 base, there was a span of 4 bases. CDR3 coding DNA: TGTGCCAGCAGCCTCGGCACAGATACGCAGTATTTT. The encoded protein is CASSLGTDTQYF.

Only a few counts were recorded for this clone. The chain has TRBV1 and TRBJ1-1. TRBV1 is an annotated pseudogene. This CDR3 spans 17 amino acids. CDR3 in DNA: TGCACCAGCAGCCAAGATGAAGGAGAGCAATCGAACACTGAAGCTTTCTTT. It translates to CTSSQDEGEQSNTEAFF.

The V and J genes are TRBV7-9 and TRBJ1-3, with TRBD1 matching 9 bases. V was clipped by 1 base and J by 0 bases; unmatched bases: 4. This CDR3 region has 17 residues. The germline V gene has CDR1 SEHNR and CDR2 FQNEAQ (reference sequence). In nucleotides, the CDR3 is TGTGCCAGCAGCTTAGAAAAGGGACAGGGCTCTGGAAACACCATATATTTT. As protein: CASSLEKGQGSGNTIYF.

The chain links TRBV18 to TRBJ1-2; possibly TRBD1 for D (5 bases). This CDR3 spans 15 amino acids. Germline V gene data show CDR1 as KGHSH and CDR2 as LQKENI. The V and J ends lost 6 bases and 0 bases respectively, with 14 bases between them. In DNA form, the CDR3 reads TGTGCCAGCTCGCCGACAGAGTTAGCTAACTATGGCTACACCTTC. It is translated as CASSPTELANYGYTF.

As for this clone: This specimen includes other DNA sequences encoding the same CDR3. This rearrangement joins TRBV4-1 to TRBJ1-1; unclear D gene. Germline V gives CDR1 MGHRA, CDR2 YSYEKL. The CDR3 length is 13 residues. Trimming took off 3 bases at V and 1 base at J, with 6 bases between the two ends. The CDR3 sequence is CASSQAANTEAFF. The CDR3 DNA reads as TGCGCCAGCAGCCAGGCAGCGAACACTGAAGCTTTCTTT.

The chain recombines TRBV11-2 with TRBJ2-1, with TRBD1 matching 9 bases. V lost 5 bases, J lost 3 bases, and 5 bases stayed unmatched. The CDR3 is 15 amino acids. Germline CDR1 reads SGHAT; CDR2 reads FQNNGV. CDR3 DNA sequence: TGTGCCAGCAGCGTCCGGGACAGGGTCTACAATGAGCAGTTCTTC. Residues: CASSVRDRVYNEQFF. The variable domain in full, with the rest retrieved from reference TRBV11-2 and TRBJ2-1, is EAGVAQSPRYKIIEKRQSVAFWCNPISGHATLYWYQQILGQGPKLLIQFQNNGVVDDSQLPKDRFSAERLKGVDSTLKIQPAKLEDSAVYLCASSVRDRVYNEQFFGPGTRLTVL.

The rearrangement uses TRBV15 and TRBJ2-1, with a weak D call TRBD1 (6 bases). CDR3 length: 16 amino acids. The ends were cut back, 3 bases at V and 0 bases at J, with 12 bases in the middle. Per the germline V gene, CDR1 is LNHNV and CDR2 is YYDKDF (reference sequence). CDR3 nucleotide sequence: TGTGCCACCAGCAGTCCTGACAGGAGCTCCTACAATGAGCAGTTCTTC. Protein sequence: CATSSPDRSSYNEQFF.

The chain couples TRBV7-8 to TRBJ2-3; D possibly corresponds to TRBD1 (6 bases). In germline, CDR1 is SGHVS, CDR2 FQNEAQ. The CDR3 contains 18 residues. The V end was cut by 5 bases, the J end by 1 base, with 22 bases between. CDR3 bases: TGTGCCAGCAGCCCTTGGGGTTCGGCCAGGGGAGGCACAGATACGCAGTATTTT. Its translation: CASSPWGSARGGTDTQYF.

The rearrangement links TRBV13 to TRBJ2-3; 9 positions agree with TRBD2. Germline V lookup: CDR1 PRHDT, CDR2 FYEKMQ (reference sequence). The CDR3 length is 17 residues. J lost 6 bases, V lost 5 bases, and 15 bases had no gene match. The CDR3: CASSPPGLAYSMDTQYF. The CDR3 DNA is TGTGCCAGCAGCCCCCCCGGACTAGCGTATAGTATGGATACGCAGTATTTT.

The CDR3 DNA reads TGTGCCAGCAGTCTAGGGGCCACCGGGGAGCTGTTTTTT. Translating gives CASSLGATGELFF. The V and J genes are TRBV28 and TRBJ2-2; a weak D match, TRBD1 (5 bases). This CDR3 spans 13 amino acids. V was shortened by 5 bases and J by 4 bases, with 8 bases between the two germline ends. CDR1 is MDHEN and CDR2 is SYDVKM in the germline V gene.

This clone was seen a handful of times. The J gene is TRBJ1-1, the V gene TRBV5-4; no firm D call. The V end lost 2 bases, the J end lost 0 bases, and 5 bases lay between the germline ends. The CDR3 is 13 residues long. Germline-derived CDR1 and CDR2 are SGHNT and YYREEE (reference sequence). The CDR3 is CASSFAMNTEAFF. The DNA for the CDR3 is TGTGCCAGCAGCTTTGCTATGAACACTGAAGCTTTCTTT.

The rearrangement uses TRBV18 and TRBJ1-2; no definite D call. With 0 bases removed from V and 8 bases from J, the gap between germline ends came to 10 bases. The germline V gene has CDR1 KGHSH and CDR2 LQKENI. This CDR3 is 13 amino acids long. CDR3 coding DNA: TGTGCCAGCTCACCACCGCAGGCCCCGGGCTACACCTTC. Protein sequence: CASSPPQAPGYTF.

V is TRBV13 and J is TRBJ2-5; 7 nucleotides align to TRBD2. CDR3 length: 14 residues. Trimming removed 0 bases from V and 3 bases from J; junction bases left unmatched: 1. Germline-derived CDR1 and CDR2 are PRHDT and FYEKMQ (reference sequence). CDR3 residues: CASSLGGTKETQYF. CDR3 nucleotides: TGTGCCAGCAGCTTAGGGGGGACTAAAGAGACCCAGTACTTC. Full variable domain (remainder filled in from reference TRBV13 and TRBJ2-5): AAGVIQSPRHLIKEKRETATLKCYPIPRHDTVYWYQQGPGQDPQFLISFYEKMQSDKGSIPDRFSAQQFSDYHSELNMSSLELGDSALYFCASSLGGTKETQYFGPGTRLLVL.

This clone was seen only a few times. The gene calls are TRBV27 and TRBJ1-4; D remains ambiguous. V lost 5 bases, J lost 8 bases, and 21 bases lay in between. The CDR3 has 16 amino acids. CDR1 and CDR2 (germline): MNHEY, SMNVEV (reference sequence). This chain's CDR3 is CASSLSNLMPGEKLFF. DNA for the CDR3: TGTGCCAGCAGTCTCTCAAACCTTATGCCCGGCGAAAAACTGTTTTTT. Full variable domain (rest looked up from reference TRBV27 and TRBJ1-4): EAQVTQNPRYLITVTGKKLTVTCSQNMNHEYMSWYRQDPGLGLRQIYYSMNVEVTDKGDVPEGYKVSRKEKRNFPLILESPSPNQTSLYFCASSLSNLMPGEKLFFGSGTQLSVL.

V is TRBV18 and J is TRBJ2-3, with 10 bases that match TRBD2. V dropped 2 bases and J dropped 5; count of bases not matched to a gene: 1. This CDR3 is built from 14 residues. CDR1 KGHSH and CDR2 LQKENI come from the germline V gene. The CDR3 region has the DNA TGTGCCAGCTCACCAGTAGCGGGAGGAGATACGCAGTATTTT. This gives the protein CASSPVAGGDTQYF.

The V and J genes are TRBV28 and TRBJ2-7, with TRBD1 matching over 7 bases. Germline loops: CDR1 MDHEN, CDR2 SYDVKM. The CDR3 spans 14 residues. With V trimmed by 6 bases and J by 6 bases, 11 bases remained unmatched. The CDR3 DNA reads TGTGCCAGCAGCTCAAACGACAGGGCTGCCGAGCAGTACGTC. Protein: CASSSNDRAAEQYV.

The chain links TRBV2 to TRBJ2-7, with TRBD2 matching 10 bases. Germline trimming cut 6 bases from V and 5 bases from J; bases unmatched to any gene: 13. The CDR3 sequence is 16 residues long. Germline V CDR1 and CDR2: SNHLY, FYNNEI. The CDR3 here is CASRGSPMLAGDEQYF. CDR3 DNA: TGTGCCAGCAGGGGATCTCCCATGCTAGCGGGAGACGAGCAGTACTTC.

The CDR3 spells CASSPTVGPGGASGYTF. CDR3 bases: TGTGCCAGCAGCCCAACTGTGGGTCCAGGGGGCGCTTCCGGCTACACCTTC. The J gene is TRBJ1-2, the V gene TRBV5-8; 8 positions agree with TRBD1. CDR1 and CDR2 from the germline V gene are SGHTS and YDEGEE. J lost 8 bases, V lost 4 bases, and 19 bases had no gene match. The CDR3 runs 17 residues.

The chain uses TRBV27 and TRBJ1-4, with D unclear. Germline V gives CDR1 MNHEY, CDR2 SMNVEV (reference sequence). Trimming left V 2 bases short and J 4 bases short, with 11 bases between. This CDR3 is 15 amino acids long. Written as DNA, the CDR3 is TGTGCCAGCAGTTTAAAGGGTCGGTATAATGAAAAACTGTTTTTT. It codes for CASSLKGRYNEKLFF.

The CDR3 region is CASSPRVSGTDTQYF. CDR3 coding DNA: TGTGCCAGCAGTCCCCGAGTTAGCGGCACAGATACGCAGTATTTT. V usage is TRBV6-5 and J usage is TRBJ2-3; a possible D gene is TRBD2 (5 bases). The CDR3 spans 15 residues. V lost 5 bases to trimming and J lost 1 base, with 13 bases between them. Germline assignment: CDR1 MNHEY and CDR2 SVGAGI.

CDR3 nucleotides: TGTGCCAGCAGGGCTGGGGAGCTGTTTTTT. It translates to CASRAGELFF. The genes are TRBV6-6 and TRBJ2-2; no reliable D call. Germline V gene lookup returns CDR1 MNHNY and CDR2 SVGAGI (reference sequence). V shed 6 bases and J shed 8 bases, with 4 bases lying between them. There are 10 residues in the CDR3.

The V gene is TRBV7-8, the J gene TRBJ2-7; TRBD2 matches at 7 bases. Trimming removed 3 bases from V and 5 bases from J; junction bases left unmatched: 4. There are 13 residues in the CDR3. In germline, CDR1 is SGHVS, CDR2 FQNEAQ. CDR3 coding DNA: TGTGCCAGCAGCTTCCCCGGGGGGAACGAGCAGTACGTC. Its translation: CASSFPGGNEQYV.

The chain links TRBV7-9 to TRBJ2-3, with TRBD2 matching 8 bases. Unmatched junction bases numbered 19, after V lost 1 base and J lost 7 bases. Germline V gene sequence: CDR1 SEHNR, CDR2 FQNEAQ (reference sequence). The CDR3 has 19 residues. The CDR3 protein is CASSLGGVLSSGNENTQYF. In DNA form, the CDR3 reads TGTGCCAGCAGCTTAGGAGGGGTTTTGAGTAGCGGGAATGAAAATACGCAGTATTTT.

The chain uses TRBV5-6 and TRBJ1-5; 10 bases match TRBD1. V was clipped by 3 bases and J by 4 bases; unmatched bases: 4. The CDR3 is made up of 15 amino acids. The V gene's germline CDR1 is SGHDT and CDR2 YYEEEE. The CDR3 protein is CASSWGQGRNQPQHF. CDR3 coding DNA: TGTGCCAGCAGCTGGGGACAGGGGAGGAATCAGCCCCAGCATTTT.

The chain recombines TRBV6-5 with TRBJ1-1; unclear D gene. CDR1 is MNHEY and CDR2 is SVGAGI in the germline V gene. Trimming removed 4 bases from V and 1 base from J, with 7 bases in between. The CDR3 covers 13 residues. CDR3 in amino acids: CASSWTGNTEAFF. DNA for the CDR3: TGTGCCAGCAGTTGGACTGGGAACACTGAAGCTTTCTTT.

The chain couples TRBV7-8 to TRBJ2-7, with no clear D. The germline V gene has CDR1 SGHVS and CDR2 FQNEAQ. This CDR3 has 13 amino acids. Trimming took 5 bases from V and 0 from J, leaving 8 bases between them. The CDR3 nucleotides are TGTGCCAGCAGCAAACCTTCCTCCTACGAGCAGTACGTC. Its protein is CASSKPSSYEQYV.

CDR3 amino acids: CASSLDSPRSYNEQFF. CDR3 DNA sequence: TGCGCCAGCAGCTTGGACAGCCCTAGGTCCTACAATGAGCAGTTCTTC. The chain uses TRBV5-1 and TRBJ2-1; D remains unclear. This CDR3 has 16 amino acids. Germline lookup yields CDR1 SGHRS and CDR2 YFSETQ. The V end was cut by 0 bases, the J end by 1 base, with 11 bases between.

In DNA form, the CDR3 reads TGTGCCAGCGCTAAAGAGACCCAGTACTTC. This encodes CASAKETQYF. V gene TRBV28 combines with J gene TRBJ2-5; D remains unclear. Germline V gives CDR1 MDHEN, CDR2 SYDVKM. With 8 bases removed from V and 3 bases from J, the gap between germline ends came to 4 bases. This CDR3 is built from 10 residues.

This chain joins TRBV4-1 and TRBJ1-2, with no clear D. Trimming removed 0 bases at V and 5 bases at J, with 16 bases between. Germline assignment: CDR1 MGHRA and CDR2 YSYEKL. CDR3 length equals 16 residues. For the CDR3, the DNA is TGCGCCAGCAGCCAAGAGGAGGACCCCGCAATTTATGGCTACACCTTC. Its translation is CASSQEEDPAIYGYTF.

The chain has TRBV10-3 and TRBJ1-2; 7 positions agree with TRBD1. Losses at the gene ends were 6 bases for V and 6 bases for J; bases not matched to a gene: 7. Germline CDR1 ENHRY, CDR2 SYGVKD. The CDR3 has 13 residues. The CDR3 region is CAISPGQTDGYTF. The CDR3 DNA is TGTGCCATCAGCCCGGGACAGACGGATGGCTACACCTTC.